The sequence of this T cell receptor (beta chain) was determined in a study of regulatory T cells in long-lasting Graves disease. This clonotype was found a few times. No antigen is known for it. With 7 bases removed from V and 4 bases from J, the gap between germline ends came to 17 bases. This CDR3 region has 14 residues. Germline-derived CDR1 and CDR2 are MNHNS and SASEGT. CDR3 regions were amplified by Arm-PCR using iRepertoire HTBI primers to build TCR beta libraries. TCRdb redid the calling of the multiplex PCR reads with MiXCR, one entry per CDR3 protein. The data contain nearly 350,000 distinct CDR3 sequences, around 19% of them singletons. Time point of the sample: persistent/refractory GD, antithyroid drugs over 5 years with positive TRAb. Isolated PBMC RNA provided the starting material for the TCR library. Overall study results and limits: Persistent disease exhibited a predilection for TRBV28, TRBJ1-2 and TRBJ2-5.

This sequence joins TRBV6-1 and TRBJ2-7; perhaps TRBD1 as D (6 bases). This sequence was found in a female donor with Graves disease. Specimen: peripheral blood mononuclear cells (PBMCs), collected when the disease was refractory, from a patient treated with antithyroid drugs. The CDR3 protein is CASNSPGRGYEQYF. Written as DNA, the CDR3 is TGTGCCAGCAATTCCCCGGGAAGGGGGTACGAGCAGTACTTC.